This entry lists 5 T cell receptor beta chains sequenced from one sample in a study of CD8 T cells in ankylosing spondylitis. Via MiXCR, TCRdb re-called the 5' RACE reads, giving one row per CDR3 protein. The table shows roughly 100,000 distinct CDR3 sequences, with approximately 25% occurring only once. Sequencing was performed on synovial fluid, either unsorted or a sorted T cell fraction (not recorded which). The receptors were sampled from a male donor with ankylosing spondylitis.

In this sample, this clonotype turned up a few times. CDR3 protein: CASSRGTGGYTGELFF. For the CDR3, the DNA is TGTGCCAGCAGTCGGGGGACAGGGGGCTACACCGGGGAGCTGTTTTTT. The chain joins TRBV27 to TRBJ2-2; 12 positions agree with TRBD1. This CDR3 contains 16 residues. Trimming cost V 5 bases and J 3 bases; bases outside gene matches: 4. Germline CDR1 MNHEY, CDR2 SMNVEV (reference sequence).

This clonotype was picked up a small number of times. The chain couples TRBV6-1 to TRBJ1-6, with D uncertain. This CDR3 has 15 amino acids. Germline V lookup: CDR1 MNHNS, CDR2 SASEGT. Trimming removed 3 bases at V and 8 bases at J, with 14 bases between. In nucleotides, the CDR3 is TGTGCCAGCAGTGAGCGTACGGCAGCCCATTCACCCCTCCACTTT. This sequence encodes CASSERTAAHSPLHF.

This sequence joins TRBV28 and TRBJ2-3; D tentatively reads TRBD1 or TRBD2 (5 bases each). In germline, CDR1 is MDHEN, CDR2 SYDVKM. This CDR3 is built from 16 residues. V shed 6 bases and J shed 2 bases, with 18 bases lying between them. The CDR3 spells CASRPGRGWNTDTQYF. CDR3 nucleotides: TGTGCCAGCAGACCGGGACGCGGGTGGAACACAGATACGCAGTATTTT.

The V call is TRBV25-1, the J call TRBJ1-6; D unclear. The CDR3 totals 14 residues. Trimming removed 6 bases at V and 4 bases at J, with 10 bases between. Germline values: CDR1 MGHDK, CDR2 SYGVNS. CDR3 coding DNA: TGTGCCAGCAGCGCCGGAGATTATAATTCACCCCTCCACTTT. Its protein product is CASSAGDYNSPLHF.

V gene TRBV12-5 combines with J gene TRBJ1-2, with a possible D match to TRBD1 (6 bases). V gave up 5 bases and J gave up 3 bases, with 13 bases separating them. CDR3 size: 14 residues. Germline V gene lookup returns CDR1 LGHNT and CDR2 FRNRAP. The CDR3 protein is CASGPDRLHYGYTF. The CDR3 bases are TGTGCTAGTGGTCCTGACAGGCTTCACTATGGCTACACCTTC.